This T cell receptor beta chain was captured in a study of T cell responses to AZD1222 COVID-19 vaccine. The CDR3 is 13 residues long. V lost 7 bases to trimming and J lost 5 bases, with 17 bases between them. CDR1 and CDR2 (germline): SQVTM, ANQGSEA. On this clone: Antigen unknown.

Sequenced by immunoSEQ multiplex PCR; TCRdb stores in-frame clones only, minus some. The table has tens of thousands of clones, 89% seen once. General study results and limits: Nearly half of spike-specific TCRs reportedly target unmutated variant regions. Repertoire sampling was restricted to post-peak T cell response timepoints. Just 5 to 7 AZD1222 recipients tested seropositive at baseline. The donors showed a predominance of white British ancestry and of females, with possible underestimation of clonal diversity.

The sample here was peripheral blood, taken 28 days after the second AZD1222 dose. The source of this sequence is an adult who received the AZD1222 COVID-19 vaccine. The chain employs TRBV29-1 and TRBJ1-1, with unresolved D. CDR3 loop: CSAASQGRTEAFF. The CDR3 DNA sequence: TGCAGCGCCGCGTCCCAAGGTCGGACTGAAGCTTTCTTT.